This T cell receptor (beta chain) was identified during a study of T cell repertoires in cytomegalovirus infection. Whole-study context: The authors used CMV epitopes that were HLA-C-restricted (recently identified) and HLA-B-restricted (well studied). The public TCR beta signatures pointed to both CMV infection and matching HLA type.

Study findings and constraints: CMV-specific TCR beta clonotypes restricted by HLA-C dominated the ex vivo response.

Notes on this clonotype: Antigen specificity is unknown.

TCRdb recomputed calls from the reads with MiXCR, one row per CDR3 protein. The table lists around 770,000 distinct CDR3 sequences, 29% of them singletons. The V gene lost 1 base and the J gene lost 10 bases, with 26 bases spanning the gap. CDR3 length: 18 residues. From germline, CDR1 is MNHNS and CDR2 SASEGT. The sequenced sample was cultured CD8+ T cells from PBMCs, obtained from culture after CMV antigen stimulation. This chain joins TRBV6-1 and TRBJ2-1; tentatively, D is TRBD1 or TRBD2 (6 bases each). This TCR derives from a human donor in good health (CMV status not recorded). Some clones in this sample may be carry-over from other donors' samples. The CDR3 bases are TGTGCCAGCAGTGAAGTTCGGCCTGGCAGGGGAGGTTTTGGGGAGCAGTTCTTC. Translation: CASSEVRPGRGGFGEQFF.